This TCR beta chain was obtained from a study of cytomegalovirus exposure and HLA in healthy donors. Study at large: An earlier analysis found fewer than 140 million unique TCR beta sequences from approximately 190 million T cells. Study conclusions and caveats: A likely sequencing artifact accounted for one observed cluster of highly shared sequence variants. Later analysis identified 15,000 to 20,000 TCR beta sequences associated with HLA alleles, using a false discovery rate threshold of 0.05. Available immune exposure information was restricted to CMV serostatus only.

CDR3 length: 16 residues. V was pared by 6 bases and J by 6 bases, with 13 bases of the junction left unmatched. Looked up from germline, CDR1 is MNHEY and CDR2 is SVGAGI. The PCR made use of 60 Vbeta and 13 Jbeta primers. Clones were sequenced by immunoSEQ multiplex PCR, and TCRdb holds only the in-frame ones, with some missing. The data show 200,000 or so clones, 85% to 90% seen once. A word on this clone: Antigen: not known.

This sequence originates from a human donor in good health. Sequences were obtained from PBMCs. The chain recombines TRBV6-5 with TRBJ2-7; 11 bases agree with TRBD2. The CDR3 is CASSYRLAGSPAEQYF. CDR3 coding DNA: TGTGCCAGCAGCTACCGACTAGCGGGATCCCCCGCCGAGCAGTACTTC.